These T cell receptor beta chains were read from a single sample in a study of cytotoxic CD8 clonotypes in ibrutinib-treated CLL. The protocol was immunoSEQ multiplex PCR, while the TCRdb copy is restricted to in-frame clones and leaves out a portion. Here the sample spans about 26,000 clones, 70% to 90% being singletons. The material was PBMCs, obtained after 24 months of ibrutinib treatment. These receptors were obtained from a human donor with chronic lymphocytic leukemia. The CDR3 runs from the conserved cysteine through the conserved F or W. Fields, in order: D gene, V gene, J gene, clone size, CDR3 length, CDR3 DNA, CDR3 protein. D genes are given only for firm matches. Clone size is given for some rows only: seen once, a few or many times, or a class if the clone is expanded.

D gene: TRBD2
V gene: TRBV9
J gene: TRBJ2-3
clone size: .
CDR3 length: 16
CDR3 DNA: TGTGCCAGCAGCTTCAGTGGGGGGGTGCTCACAGATACGCAGTATTTT
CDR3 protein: CASSFSGGVLTDTQYF

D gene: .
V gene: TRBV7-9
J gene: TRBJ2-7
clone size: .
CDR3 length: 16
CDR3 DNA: TGTGCCAGCAGCCAATCCCTTACGACAGCTGCCTACGAGCAGTACTTC
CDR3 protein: CASSQSLTTAAYEQYF

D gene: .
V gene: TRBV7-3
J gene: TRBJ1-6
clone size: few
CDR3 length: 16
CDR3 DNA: TGTGCCAGCAGCTTTTCCCCACAGGGCGTCGGTTCACCCCTCCACTTT
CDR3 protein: CASSFSPQGVGSPLHF

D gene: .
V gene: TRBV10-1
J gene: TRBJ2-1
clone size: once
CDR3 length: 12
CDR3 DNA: TGCGCCAGCAGTGAGTCGGTCGGGCGGAGGTTCTTC
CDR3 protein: CASSESVGRRFF

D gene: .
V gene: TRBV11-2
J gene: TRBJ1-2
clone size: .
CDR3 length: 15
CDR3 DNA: TGTGCCAGCAGCCCGGAGGCCGTCAACTTCTATGGCTACACCTTC
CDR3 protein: CASSPEAVNFYGYTF

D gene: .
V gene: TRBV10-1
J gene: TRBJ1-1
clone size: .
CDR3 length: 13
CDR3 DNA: TGCGCCAGCAGTGGCCAGGGGAGCACTGAAGCTTTCTTT
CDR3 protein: CASSGQGSTEAFF

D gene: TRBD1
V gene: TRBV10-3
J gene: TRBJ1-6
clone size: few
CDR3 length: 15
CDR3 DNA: TGTGCCATCAGTGATCGAGGGACAGGGGATTCACCCCTCCACTTT
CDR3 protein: CAISDRGTGDSPLHF

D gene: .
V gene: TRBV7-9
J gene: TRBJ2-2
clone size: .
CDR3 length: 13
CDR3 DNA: TGTGCCAGCAGCTCGGCGCTAACCGGGGAGCTGTTTTTT
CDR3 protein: CASSSALTGELFF

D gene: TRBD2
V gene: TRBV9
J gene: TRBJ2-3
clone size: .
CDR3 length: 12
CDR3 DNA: TGTGCCAGCAGCGGCGGGGGGGATACGCAGTATTTT
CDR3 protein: CASSGGGDTQYF

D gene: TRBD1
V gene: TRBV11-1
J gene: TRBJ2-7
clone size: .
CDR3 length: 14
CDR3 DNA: TGTGCCAGCAGCTGGACAGGGAGTCGCTACGAGCAGTACTTC
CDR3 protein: CASSWTGSRYEQYF

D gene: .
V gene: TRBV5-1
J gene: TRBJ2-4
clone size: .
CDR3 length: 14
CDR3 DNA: TGCGCCAGCAGCTTCCAGGGGTATGGAAACATTCAGTACTTC
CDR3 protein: CASSFQGYGNIQYF

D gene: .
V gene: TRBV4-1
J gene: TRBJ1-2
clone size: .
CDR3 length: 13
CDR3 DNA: TGCGCCAGCAGCCTCGGGGTGGACTATGGCTACACCTTC
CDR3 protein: CASSLGVDYGYTF

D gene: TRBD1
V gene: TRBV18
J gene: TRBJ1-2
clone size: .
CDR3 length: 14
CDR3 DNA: TGTGCCAGCTCAGCGGACAGGGTCCTTTTTGGCTACACCTTC
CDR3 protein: CASSADRVLFGYTF

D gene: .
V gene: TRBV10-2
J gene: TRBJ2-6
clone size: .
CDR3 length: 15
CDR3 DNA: TGCGCCAGCAGTGAGTCTCCCTCTGGGGCCAACGTCCTGACTTTC
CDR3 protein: CASSESPSGANVLTF

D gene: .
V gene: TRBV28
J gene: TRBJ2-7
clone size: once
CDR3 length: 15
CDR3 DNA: TGTGCCAGCAGTTTGCCCCCGACAGGTTGGGTTGAGCAGTACTTC
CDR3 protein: CASSLPPTGWVEQYF

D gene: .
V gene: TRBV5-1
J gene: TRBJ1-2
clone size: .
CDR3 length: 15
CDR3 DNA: TGCGCCAGCAGCTTGGTTGGGGAGGGCCCTGATGGCTACACCTTC
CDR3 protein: CASSLVGEGPDGYTF

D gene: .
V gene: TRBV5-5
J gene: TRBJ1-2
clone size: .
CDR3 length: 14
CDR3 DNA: TGTGCCAGCAGCTTGACAGCGACTAAGCATGGCTACACCTTC
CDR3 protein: CASSLTATKHGYTF

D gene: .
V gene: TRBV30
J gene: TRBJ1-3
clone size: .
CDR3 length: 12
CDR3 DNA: TGTGCCTTCCAACGGGGGGGAAACACCATATATTTT
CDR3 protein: CAFQRGGNTIYF

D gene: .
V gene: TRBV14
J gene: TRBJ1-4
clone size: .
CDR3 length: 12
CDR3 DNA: TGTGCCAGCAGCCGACCACAGGGTGGACTGTTTTTT
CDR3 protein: CASSRPQGGLFF

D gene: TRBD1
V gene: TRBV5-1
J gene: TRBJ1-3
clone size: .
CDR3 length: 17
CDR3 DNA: TGCGCCAGCAGCTCGGGACAGGGATTCCTCTCTGGAAACACCATATATTTT
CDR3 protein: CASSSGQGFLSGNTIYF

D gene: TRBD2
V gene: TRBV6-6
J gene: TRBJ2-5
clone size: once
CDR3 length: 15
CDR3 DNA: TGTGCCAGCAGTTACACAGCGGGGGGGCAAGAGACCCAGTACTTC
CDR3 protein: CASSYTAGGQETQYF

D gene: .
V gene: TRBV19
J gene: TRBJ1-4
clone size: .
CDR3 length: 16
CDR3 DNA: TGTGCCAGTAGTATAGATTCAGGTGGTGTCGACGAAAAACTGTTTTTT
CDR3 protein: CASSIDSGGVDEKLFF

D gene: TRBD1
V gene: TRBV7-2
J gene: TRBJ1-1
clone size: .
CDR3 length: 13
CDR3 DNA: TGTGCCAGCAGCCGTGGGGGACAGGCCGAAGCTTTCTTT
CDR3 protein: CASSRGGQAEAFF

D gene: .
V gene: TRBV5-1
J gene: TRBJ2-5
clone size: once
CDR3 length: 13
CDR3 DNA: TGCGCCAGCAGCTTGGTCGTCCAAGAGACCCAGTACTTC
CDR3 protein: CASSLVVQETQYF

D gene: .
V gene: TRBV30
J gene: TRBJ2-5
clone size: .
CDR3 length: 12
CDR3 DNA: TGTGCCTGGATAGGCGGATTTGAGACCCAGTACTTC
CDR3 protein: CAWIGGFETQYF

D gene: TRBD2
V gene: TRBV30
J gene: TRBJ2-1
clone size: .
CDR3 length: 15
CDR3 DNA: TGTGCCTGGACCAACGGGACTAGCGATGTTAATGAGCAGTTCTTC
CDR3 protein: CAWTNGTSDVNEQFF

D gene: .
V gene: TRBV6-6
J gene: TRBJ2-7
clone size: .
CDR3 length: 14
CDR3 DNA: TGTGCCAGCAGTTATGCCGGACGGGACTACGAGCAGTACTTC
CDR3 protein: CASSYAGRDYEQYF

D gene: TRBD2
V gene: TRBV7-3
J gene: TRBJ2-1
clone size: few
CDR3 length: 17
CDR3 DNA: TGTGCCAGCAGCTTGCGACTAGCGGGGGGTATATACAATGAGCAGTTCTTC
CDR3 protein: CASSLRLAGGIYNEQFF

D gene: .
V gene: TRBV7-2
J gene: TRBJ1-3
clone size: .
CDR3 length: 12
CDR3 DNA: TGTGCCAGCAGCTTCGGCCGGGACACCATATATTTT
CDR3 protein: CASSFGRDTIYF

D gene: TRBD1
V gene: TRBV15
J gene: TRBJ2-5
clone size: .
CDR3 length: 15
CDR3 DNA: TGTGCCACCAGCTTTGAGACAGGGGGACAAGAGACCCAGTACTTC
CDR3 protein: CATSFETGGQETQYF

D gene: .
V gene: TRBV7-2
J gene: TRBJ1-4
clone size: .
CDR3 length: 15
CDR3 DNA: TGTGCCAGCAGCTTCACCGGGCCGACCCCTAGAGAACTGTTTTTT
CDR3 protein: CASSFTGPTPRELFF

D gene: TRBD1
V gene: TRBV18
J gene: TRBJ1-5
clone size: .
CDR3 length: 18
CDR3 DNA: TGTGCCAGCTCACCACAGATAGGACAGGCAAAAGGCAATCAGCCCCAGCATTTT
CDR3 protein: CASSPQIGQAKGNQPQHF

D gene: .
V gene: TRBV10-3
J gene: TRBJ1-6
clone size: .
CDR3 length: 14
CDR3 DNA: TGTGCCATCAGGACGGACATATATAATTCACCCCTCCACTTT
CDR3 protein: CAIRTDIYNSPLHF

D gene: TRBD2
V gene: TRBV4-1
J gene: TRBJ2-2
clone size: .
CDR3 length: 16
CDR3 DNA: TGCGCCAGCAGCCGGTATCTAGCGGGGGGGCCCGGGGAGCTGTTTTTT
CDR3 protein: CASSRYLAGGPGELFF

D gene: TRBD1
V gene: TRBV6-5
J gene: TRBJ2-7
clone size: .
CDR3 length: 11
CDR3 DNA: TGTGCCAGTCGGACAGGCTACGAGCAGTACTTC
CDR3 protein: CASRTGYEQYF

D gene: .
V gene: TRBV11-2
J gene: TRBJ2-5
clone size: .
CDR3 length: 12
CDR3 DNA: TGTGCCAGCAGCTTAGGCACGGAGACCCAGTACTTC
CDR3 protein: CASSLGTETQYF

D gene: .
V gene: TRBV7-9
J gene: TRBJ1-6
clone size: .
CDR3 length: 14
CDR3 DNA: TGTGCCAGCAGCTTACGGCAAGGGGCTTCACCCCTCCACTTT
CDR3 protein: CASSLRQGASPLHF

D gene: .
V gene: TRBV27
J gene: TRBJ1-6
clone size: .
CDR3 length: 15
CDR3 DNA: TGTGCCAGCAGTTCCGTAACAATTGGGGACTCACCCCTCCACTTT
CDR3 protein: CASSSVTIGDSPLHF

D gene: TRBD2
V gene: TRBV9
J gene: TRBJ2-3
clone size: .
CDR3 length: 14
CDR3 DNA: TGTGCCAGCAGCGTCCCGGGACTAGCGGAGACGCAGTATTTT
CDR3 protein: CASSVPGLAETQYF

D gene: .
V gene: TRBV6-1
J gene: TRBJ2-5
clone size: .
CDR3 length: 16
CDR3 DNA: TGTGCCAGCAGTGCGAGTTTGGGTCAGGGGGGAGAGACCCAGTACTTC
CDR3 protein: CASSASLGQGGETQYF

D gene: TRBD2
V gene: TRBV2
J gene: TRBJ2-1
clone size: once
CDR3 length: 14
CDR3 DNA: TGTGCCAGCAGTGAAGTAGGTAGCGGGGCCGAGCAGTTCTTC
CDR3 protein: CASSEVGSGAEQFF

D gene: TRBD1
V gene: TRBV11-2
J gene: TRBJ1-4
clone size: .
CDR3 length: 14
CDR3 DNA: TGTGCCAGCAGCACGACAGGGTCTGGCGAAAAACTGTTTTTT
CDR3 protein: CASSTTGSGEKLFF